Listed below are T cell receptor beta chains from one sample, sequenced in a study of shared clonotypes between healthy human individuals. Sequencing used immunoSEQ multiplex PCR; TCRdb keeps in-frame clones, though not all of them. Among about 670,000 clones listed, more than 70% were seen once. Material for sequencing was memory CD4+ T cells sorted from blood. These receptors all come from a woman in her twenties or thirties in good health. Both conserved end residues are part of each CDR3. D genes are given only for firm matches. Clone size is given for some rows only: seen once, a few or many times, or a class if the clone is expanded.

CDR3: CASSGGTSGRETQYF; DNA: TGTGCCAGCAGCGGCGGGACTAGCGGCCGAGAGACCCAGTACTTC; V: TRBV9; size: -; length: 15; D: TRBD2; J: TRBJ2-5
CDR3: CASSLDYGQGTYEQYF; DNA: TGTGCCAGCAGTCTCGACTACGGACAGGGCACCTACGAGCAGTACTTC; V: TRBV28; size: -; length: 16; D: TRBD1; J: TRBJ2-7
CDR3: CASSSFSYEQYF; DNA: TGTGCCAGCAGTAGCTTTAGCTACGAGCAGTACTTC; V: TRBV2; size: -; length: 12; D: -; J: TRBJ2-7
CDR3: CASSHTDSGTEAFF; DNA: TGTGCCAGCAGCCACACCGACTCGGGCACTGAAGCTTTCTTT; V: TRBV7-8; size: -; length: 14; D: -; J: TRBJ1-1
CDR3: CASNRQGTEAFF; DNA: TGTGCCAGCAACAGACAGGGCACTGAAGCTTTCTTT; V: TRBV6-1; size: few; length: 12; D: TRBD1; J: TRBJ1-1
CDR3: CASSRTGDQPQHF; DNA: TGTGCCAGTAGTAGGACGGGGGATCAGCCCCAGCATTTT; V: TRBV19; size: many; length: 13; D: -; J: TRBJ1-5
CDR3: CASKGGGWYNEQFF; DNA: TGTGCCAGCAAAGGGGGGGGTTGGTACAATGAGCAGTTCTTC; V: TRBV6-5; size: -; length: 14; D: -; J: TRBJ2-1
CDR3: CASRSGGQPQHF; DNA: TGTGCCAGCAGATCAGGGGGGCAGCCCCAGCATTTT; V: TRBV28; size: -; length: 12; D: TRBD1; J: TRBJ1-5
CDR3: CASSDRQSSGNTIYF; DNA: TGTGCCAGCAGCGACCGACAGAGCTCTGGAAACACCATATATTTT; V: TRBV6-5; size: -; length: 15; D: -; J: TRBJ1-3
CDR3: CASSRRDSQLGLAGLDIQYF; DNA: TGTGCCAGCAGTCGCCGGGACAGCCAATTGGGACTAGCGGGATTAGACATTCAGTACTTC; V: TRBV27; size: many; length: 20; D: TRBD2; J: TRBJ2-4
CDR3: CASSAQIGGSGTDTQYF; DNA: TGCGCCAGCAGCGCCCAGATCGGCGGGAGTGGCACAGATACGCAGTATTTT; V: TRBV5-1; size: -; length: 17; D: TRBD2; J: TRBJ2-3
CDR3: CASSRGEGTGEANEQFF; DNA: TGTGCCAGCAGCCGTGGTGAAGGGACAGGAGAAGCCAATGAGCAGTTCTTC; V: TRBV11-2; size: -; length: 17; D: TRBD1; J: TRBJ2-1
CDR3: CASSVERGSTDTQYF; DNA: TGTGCCAGCAGCGTAGAAAGGGGCAGCACAGATACGCAGTATTTT; V: TRBV9; size: -; length: 15; D: -; J: TRBJ2-3
CDR3: CASSQESGRIINEQFF; DNA: TGCGCCAGCAGCCAGGAAAGCGGGAGAATAATAAATGAGCAGTTCTTC; V: TRBV4-1; size: -; length: 16; D: TRBD2; J: TRBJ2-1
CDR3: CASSLERGTNYEQYF; DNA: TGTGCCAGCAGCTTGGAGCGCGGGACAAATTACGAGCAGTACTTC; V: TRBV5-4; size: -; length: 15; D: -; J: TRBJ2-7
CDR3: CASSLSVHSYEQYF; DNA: TGTGCCAGCAGTTTATCTGTTCACTCCTACGAGCAGTACTTC; V: TRBV27; size: -; length: 14; D: -; J: TRBJ2-7
CDR3: CTSSQDHPKSGGTYNEQFF; DNA: TGCACCAGCAGCCAAGATCACCCTAAGAGCGGGGGAACTTACAATGAGCAGTTCTTC; V: TRBV1; size: -; length: 19; D: -; J: TRBJ2-1
CDR3: CASSPDSTSYNEQFF; DNA: TGCGCCAGCAGCCCGGACTCTACATCCTACAATGAGCAGTTCTTC; V: TRBV5-1; size: -; length: 15; D: -; J: TRBJ2-1
CDR3: CATMQNYGYTF; DNA: TGTGCCACCATGCAGAACTATGGCTACACCTTC; V: TRBV15; size: -; length: 11; D: -; J: TRBJ1-2